This T cell receptor beta chain was sequenced in a study of blood T cell repertoires in COVID-19. Turning to the study itself: The samples span acute and convalescent COVID-19 from the United States, Italy and Spain. Nucleic acid was either cDNA or gDNA, and it came from T cells, B-cell-depleted T cells, or PBMCs.

Self-reported history from a screening survey and questionnaire set each donor's cohort. Each recovered donor of Cohort 3 presented with two negative PCRs, clearance, or symptom resolution. The ends lost 5 bases at V and 2 bases at J; junction bases unmatched: 4. CDR3 length equals 14 residues. Germline CDR1 and CDR2: SGHTA and FQGTGA. Method: immunoSEQ multiplex PCR; TCRdb's copy keeps in-frame clones and lacks some. The table records 250,000 to 350,000 clones, around 90% of them present only once. The chain combines TRBV7-3 with TRBJ1-2; 8 bases line up with TRBD1. Sequenced: PBMCs or T cells enriched from blood (not recorded which). The clonotype originates from a woman in her fifties or sixties who had recovered from COVID-19. The CDR3 protein is CASSQQGGNYGYTF. The CDR3 bases are TGTGCCAGCAGCCAACAGGGGGGAAACTATGGCTACACCTTC.